The next 3 T cell receptor beta chains were all read from a single sample in a study of T cell repertoires in cytomegalovirus infection. One entry per CDR3 protein, called by TCRdb with MiXCR from the reads. The profile covers approximately 500,000 distinct CDR3 sequences, with about 15% appearing a single time and 20% to 30% taken by the ten largest. Sequences were obtained from CD8+ T cells from PBMCs. The receptors were gathered from a human donor in good health (CMV status not recorded). Some clones in this sample may be carry-over from other donors' samples.

The chain uses TRBV9 and TRBJ2-5, with D possibly TRBD2 on 6 matching bases. V gave up 0 bases and J gave up 1 base, with 13 bases separating them. CDR3 length: 16 amino acids. CDR1 is SGDLS, CDR2 YYNGEE, per germline. The CDR3 is CASSVVSGRGQETQYF. In DNA form, the CDR3 reads TGTGCCAGCAGCGTAGTGAGCGGGCGAGGCCAAGAGACCCAGTACTTC. Full variable domain (remainder filled in from reference TRBV9 and TRBJ2-5): DSGVTQTPKHLITATGQRVTLRCSPRSGDLSVYWYQQSLDQGLQFLIQYYNGEERAKGNILERFSAQQFPDLHSELNLSSLELGDSALYFCASSVVSGRGQETQYFGPGTRLLVL.

This clonotype has only a few counts. The chain recombines TRBV30 with TRBJ2-3, with 11 bases matching TRBD2. The CDR3 has 15 amino acids. The V gene's germline CDR1 is GTSNPN and CDR2 SVGIG (reference sequence). V lost 0 bases to trimming and J lost 6 bases; unmatched junction nucleotides: 5. CDR3 loop: CAWSVGTSGGDTQYF. The CDR3 nucleotides read TGTGCCTGGAGTGTGGGGACTAGCGGCGGGGATACGCAGTATTTT.

This clonotype was observed at least ten times. This chain links TRBV24-1 with TRBJ2-3; D gene unclear. The CDR3 has 15 residues. Trimming took 9 bases from V and 6 from J, leaving 21 bases between them. The germline V gene encodes CDR1 KGHDR and CDR2 SFDVKD. The CDR3 DNA reads TGTGCCACCTCTCAAGGTCTAGTATTACCGGATACGCAGTATTTT. As protein: CATSQGLVLPDTQYF.